This T cell receptor (beta chain) was observed in a study of T cell clonotyping in hematopoietic cell transplantation. Points from the study as a whole: Recipient TCR diversity dropped after transplant; expanded clonotypes rose from day 30 to 180.

Assay used: immunoSEQ multiplex PCR; TCRdb lists only in-frame clones, some missing. The table shows 15,000 to 20,000 clones, with more than 75% occurring only once. Regarding this clone: As yet, its antigen is unknown.

Trimming left V 3 bases short and J 4 bases short, with 9 bases between. Per germline, CDR1 LNHDA and CDR2 SQIVND (reference sequence). The CDR3 covers 13 residues. This specimen was PBMCs, taken 100 days after allogeneic stem cell transplant. The gene calls are TRBV19 and TRBJ1-2; the D is unclear. The receptor was isolated from a male patient between 55 and 70 years old who had an allogeneic stem cell transplant from a related donor, so the T cells may come from the graft donor. Some clones in this sample may be carry-over from other donors' samples. The DNA for the CDR3 is TGTGCCAGTAGTATCAGCTCCGGCTATGGCTACACCTTC. Its translation: CASSISSGYGYTF.